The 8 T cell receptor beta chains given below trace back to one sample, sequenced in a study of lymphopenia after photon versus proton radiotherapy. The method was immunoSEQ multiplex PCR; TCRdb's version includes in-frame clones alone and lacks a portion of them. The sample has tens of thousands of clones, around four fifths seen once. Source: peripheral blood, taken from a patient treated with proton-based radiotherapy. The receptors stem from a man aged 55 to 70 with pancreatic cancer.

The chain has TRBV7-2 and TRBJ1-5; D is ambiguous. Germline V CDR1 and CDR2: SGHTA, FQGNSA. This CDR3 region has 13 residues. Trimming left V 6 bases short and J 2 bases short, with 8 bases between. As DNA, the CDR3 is TGTGCCAGCAGTCAGAACGGCAATCAGCCCCAGCATTTT. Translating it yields CASSQNGNQPQHF.

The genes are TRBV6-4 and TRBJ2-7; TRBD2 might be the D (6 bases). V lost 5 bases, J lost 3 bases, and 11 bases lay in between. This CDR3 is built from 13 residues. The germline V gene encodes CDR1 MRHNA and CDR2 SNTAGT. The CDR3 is CASSYLSGYEQYF. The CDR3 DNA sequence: TGTGCCAGCAGTTACCTTAGCGGCTACGAGCAGTACTTC.

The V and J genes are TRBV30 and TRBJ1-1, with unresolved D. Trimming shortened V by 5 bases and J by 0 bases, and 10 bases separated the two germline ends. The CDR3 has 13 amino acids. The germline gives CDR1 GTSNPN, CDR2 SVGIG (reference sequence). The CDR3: CAWDAGLNTEAFF. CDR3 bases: TGTGCCTGGGACGCCGGTTTGAACACTGAAGCTTTCTTT.

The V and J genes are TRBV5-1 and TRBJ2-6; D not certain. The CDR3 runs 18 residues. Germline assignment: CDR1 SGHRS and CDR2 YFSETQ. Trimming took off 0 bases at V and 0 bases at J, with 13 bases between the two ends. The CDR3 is CASSLAPGSSSGANVLTF. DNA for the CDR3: TGCGCCAGCAGCTTGGCCCCTGGGTCTAGCTCTGGGGCCAACGTCCTGACTTTC.

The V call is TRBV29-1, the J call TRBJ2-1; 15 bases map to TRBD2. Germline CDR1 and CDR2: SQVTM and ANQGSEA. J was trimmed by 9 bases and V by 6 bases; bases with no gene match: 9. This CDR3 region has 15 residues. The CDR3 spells CSVEGLAGGRREQFF. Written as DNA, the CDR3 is TGCAGCGTCGAGGGACTAGCGGGAGGCCGGCGTGAGCAGTTCTTC.

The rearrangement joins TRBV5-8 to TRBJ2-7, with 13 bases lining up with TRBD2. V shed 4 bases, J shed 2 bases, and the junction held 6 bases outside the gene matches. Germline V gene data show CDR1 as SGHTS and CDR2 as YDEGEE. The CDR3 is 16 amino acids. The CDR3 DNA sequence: TGTGCCAGCAGCCAGACGGGACTAGCGGGAACCTACGAGCAGTACTTC. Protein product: CASSQTGLAGTYEQYF.

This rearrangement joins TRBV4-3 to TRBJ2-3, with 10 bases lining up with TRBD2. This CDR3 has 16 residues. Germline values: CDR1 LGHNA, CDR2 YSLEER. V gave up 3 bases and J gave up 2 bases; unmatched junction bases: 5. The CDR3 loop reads CASSQAAGGSTDTQYF. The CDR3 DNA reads TGCGCCAGCAGCCAGGCAGCGGGAGGGTCCACAGATACGCAGTATTTT.

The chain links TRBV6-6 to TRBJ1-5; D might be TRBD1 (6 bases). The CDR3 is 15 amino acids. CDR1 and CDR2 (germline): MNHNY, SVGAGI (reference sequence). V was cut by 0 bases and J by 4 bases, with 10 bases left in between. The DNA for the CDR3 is TGTGCCAGCAGTTACTCGCTCCAGGGGAATCAGCCCCAGCATTTT. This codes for CASSYSLQGNQPQHF.